The next 8 T cell receptor beta chains were all read from a single sample in a study of metastatic and nonmetastatic thyroid tumors. TCRdb called clones again from the PCR reads with MiXCR. The repertoire has approximately 17,000 clones, about 27% of them found once; the top ten carry 15% to 18%. No patient had received any treatment before thyroid surgery. The source material was tumor tissue. These receptors all stem from a female donor with papillary thyroid cancer or a benign thyroid nodule (not recorded which). Some clones in this sample may be carry-over from other donors' samples.

V and J are TRBV20-1 and TRBJ1-5, with D tentatively TRBD1 (5 bases). This CDR3 has 16 residues. CDR1 is DFQATT and CDR2 is SNEGSKA in the germline V gene (reference sequence). V was cut by 0 bases and J by 3 bases, with 15 bases left in between. CDR3 coding DNA: TGCAGTGCTAGAGATCGGGGGGAGAGGTACAATCAGCCCCAGCATTTT. Translation gives CSARDRGERYNQPQHF.

This clone appeared many times. The chain employs TRBV29-1 and TRBJ2-1; D not resolved. Germline V lookup: CDR1 SQVTM, CDR2 ANQGSEA. This CDR3 has 13 amino acids. Trimming left V 1 base short and J 7 bases short, with 11 bases between. CDR3 loop: CSVEGKGLNEQFF. In DNA, the CDR3 is TGCAGCGTTGAAGGGAAGGGCCTAAATGAGCAGTTCTTC.

The CDR3 nucleotides read TGCAGTGCTAGAGATTATTCGTCCCCCGTCTCCTGGGAGCAGTACTTC. Its protein is CSARDYSSPVSWEQYF. The gene calls are TRBV20-1 and TRBJ2-7, with D hard to call. Trimming left V 0 bases short and J 7 bases short, with 22 bases between. Germline V gives CDR1 DFQATT, CDR2 SNEGSKA (reference sequence). The CDR3 is 16 amino acids.

This chain joins TRBV13 and TRBJ2-7; TRBD1 aligns across 9 bases. J lost 3 bases, V lost 4 bases, and 7 bases had no gene match. Germline CDR1 PRHDT, CDR2 FYEKMQ (reference sequence). The CDR3 covers 15 residues. The CDR3 here is CASSSKPGQGYEQYF. CDR3 coding DNA: TGTGCCAGCAGCTCAAAGCCGGGACAGGGCTACGAGCAGTACTTC.

This chain uses TRBV11-2 with TRBJ2-2, with TRBD1 identical over 9 bases. The J segment lost 7 bases and the V segment lost 6 bases, leaving 12 bases of the junction unmatched. CDR1 and CDR2 from the germline V gene are SGHAT and FQNNGV. The CDR3 covers 16 residues. For the CDR3, the DNA is TGTGCCAGCAGTATCGGGACAGGGTTACTATACGGGGAGCTGTTTTTT. Translated: CASSIGTGLLYGELFF.

This clone was seen more than once but under ten times. The junction differs from germline at one of its ends, possibly a read error. J is TRBJ2-1 and V is TRBV19, with 10 nucleotides matching TRBD2. The CDR3 has 15 amino acids. Germline assignment: CDR1 LNHDA and CDR2 SQIVND (reference sequence). The CDR3, as DNA: TGTGCCAGTAGTTCTAGCGGGAGTGCCTACAATGATCAGTTCTTC. This translates into CASSSSGSAYNDQFF.

This clone has at least ten counts. This chain connects TRBV19 to TRBJ1-3, with 7 bases aligning to TRBD1. CDR3 size: 16 residues. The germline V gene has CDR1 LNHDA and CDR2 SQIVND (reference sequence). V lost 11 bases, J lost 1 base, and 14 bases stayed unmatched. CDR3 bases: TGTGCCGGATGGGACAGCTCGATCCCTTCTGGAAACACCATATATTTT. Protein sequence: CAGWDSSIPSGNTIYF.

A few counts support this clone. A junction end diverges from the germline sequence, so it may reflect a read error. V gene TRBV6-1 combines with J gene TRBJ2-1, with D hard to call. The length of the CDR3 is 15 residues. Germline V gene data show CDR1 as MNHNS and CDR2 as SASEGT. This CDR3 reads CVSSGIPDGYNEQFF. Written as DNA, the CDR3 is TGTGTCAGCAGTGGAATCCCGGATGGATACAATGAGCAGTTCTTC.